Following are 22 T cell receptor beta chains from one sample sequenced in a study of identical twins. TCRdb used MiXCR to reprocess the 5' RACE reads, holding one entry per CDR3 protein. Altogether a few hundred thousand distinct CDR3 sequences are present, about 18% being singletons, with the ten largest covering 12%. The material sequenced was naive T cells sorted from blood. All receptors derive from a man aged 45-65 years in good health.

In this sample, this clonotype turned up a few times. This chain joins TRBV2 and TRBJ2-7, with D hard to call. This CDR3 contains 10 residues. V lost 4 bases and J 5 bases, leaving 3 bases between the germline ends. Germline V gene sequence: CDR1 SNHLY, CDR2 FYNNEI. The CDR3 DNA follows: TGTGCCAGCAGTGCTCACGAGCAGTACTTC. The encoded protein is CASSAHEQYF. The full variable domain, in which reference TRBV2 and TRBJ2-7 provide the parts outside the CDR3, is EPEVTQTPSHQVTQMGQEVILRCVPISNHLYFYWYRQILGQKVEFLVSFYNNEISEKSEIFDDQFSVERPDGSNFTLKIRSTKLEDSAMYFCASSAHEQYFGPGTRLTVT.

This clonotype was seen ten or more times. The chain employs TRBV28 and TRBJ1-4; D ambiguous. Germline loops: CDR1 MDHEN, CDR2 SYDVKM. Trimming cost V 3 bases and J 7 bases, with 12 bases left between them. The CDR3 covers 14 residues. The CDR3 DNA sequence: TGTGCCAGCAGTTTTTTACTGTTTGGTGAAAAACTGTTTTTT. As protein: CASSFLLFGEKLFF.

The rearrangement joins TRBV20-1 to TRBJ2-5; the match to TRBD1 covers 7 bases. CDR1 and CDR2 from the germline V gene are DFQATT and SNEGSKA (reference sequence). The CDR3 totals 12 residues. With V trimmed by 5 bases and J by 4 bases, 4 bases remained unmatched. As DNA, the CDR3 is TGCAGTGCTGACAGGGCGGGAGAGACCCAGTACTTC. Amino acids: CSADRAGETQYF.

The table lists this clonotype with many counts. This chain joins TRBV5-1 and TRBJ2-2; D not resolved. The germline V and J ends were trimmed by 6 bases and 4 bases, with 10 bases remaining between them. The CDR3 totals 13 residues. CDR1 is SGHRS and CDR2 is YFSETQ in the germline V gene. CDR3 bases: TGCGCCAGCACGTACAGAATCACCGGGGAGCTGTTTTTT. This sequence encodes CASTYRITGELFF.

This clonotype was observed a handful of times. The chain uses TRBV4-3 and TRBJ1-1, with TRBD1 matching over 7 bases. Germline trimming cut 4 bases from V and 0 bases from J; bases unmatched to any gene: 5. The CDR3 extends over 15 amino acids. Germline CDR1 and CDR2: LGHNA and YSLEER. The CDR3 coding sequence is TGCGCCAGCAGCCCAGCGGGACAGATGAACACTGAAGCTTTCTTT. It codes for CASSPAGQMNTEAFF.

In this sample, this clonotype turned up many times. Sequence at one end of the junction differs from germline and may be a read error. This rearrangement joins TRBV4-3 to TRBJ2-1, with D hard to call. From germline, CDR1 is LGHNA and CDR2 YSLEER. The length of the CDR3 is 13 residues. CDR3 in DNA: TGCGCCAGCAGCCCATCGACCTATAATGAGCAGTTCTTC. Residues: CASSPSTYNEQFF.

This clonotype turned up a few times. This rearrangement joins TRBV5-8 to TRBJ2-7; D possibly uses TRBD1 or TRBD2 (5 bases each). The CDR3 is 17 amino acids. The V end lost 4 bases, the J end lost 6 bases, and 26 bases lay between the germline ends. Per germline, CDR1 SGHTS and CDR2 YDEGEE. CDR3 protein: CASSRLNGAQGAREQYF. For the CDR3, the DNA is TGTGCCAGCAGCCGCTTAAATGGGGCGCAGGGAGCCCGCGAGCAGTACTTC.

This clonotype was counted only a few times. Here the CDR3 reads CSAGGGKDVTEAFF. CDR3 nucleotide sequence: TGCAGTGCAGGGGGGGGCAAGGACGTCACTGAAGCTTTCTTT. The chain carries TRBV20-1 and TRBJ1-1, with a weak D call TRBD1 (6 bases). Trimming stripped 6 bases from V and 4 bases from J, with 18 bases between. Germline V gives CDR1 DFQATT, CDR2 SNEGSKA (reference sequence). This CDR3 is 14 amino acids long.

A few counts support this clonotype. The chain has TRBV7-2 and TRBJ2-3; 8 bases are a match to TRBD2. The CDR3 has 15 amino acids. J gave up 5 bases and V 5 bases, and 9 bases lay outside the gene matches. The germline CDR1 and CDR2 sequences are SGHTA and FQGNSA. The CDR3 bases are TGTGCCAGCAGCCCCCGGGGGGGGGGCAGAGATACGCAGTATTTT. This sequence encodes CASSPRGGGRDTQYF.

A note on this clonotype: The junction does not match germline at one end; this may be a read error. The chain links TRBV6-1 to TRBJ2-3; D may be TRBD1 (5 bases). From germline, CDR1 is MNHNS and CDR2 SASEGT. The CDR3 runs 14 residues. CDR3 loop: CASSPFRSTGTQYF. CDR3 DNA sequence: TGTGCCAGCAGTCCGTTTCGGAGCACAGGTACGCAGTATTTT.

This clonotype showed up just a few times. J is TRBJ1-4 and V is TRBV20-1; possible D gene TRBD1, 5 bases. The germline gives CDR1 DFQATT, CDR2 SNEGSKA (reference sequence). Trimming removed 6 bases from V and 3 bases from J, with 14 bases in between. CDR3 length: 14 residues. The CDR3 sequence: CSATPGSSNEKLFF. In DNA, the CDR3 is TGCAGTGCGACCCCAGGGAGCTCTAATGAAAAACTGTTTTTT.

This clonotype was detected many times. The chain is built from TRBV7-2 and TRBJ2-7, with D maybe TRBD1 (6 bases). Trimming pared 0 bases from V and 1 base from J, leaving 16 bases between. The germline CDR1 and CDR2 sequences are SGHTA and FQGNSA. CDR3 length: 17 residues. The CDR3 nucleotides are TGTGCCAGCAGCTTAGCTATATCTCAGGGGACATCCTACGAGCAGTACTTC. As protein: CASSLAISQGTSYEQYF.

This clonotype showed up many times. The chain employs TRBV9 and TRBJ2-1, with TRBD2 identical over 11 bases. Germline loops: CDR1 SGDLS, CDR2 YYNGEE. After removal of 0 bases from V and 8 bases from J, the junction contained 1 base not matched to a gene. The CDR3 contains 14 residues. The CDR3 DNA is TGTGCCAGCAGCGTAGTGACTAGCGGGGATGAGCAGTTCTTC. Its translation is CASSVVTSGDEQFF.

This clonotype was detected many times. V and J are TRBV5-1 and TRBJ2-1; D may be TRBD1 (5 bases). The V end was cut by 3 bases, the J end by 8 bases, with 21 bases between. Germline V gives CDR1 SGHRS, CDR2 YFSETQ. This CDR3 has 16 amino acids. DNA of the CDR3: TGCGCCAGCAGCTCGAGTTTCAGGGCAGGAAGCCATGAGCAGTTCTTC. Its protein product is CASSSSFRAGSHEQFF.

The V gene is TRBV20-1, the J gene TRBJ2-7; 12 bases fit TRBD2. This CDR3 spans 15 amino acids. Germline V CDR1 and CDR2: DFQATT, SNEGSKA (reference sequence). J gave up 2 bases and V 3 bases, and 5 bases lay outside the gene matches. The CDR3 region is CSASDLAGGPYEQYF. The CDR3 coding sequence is TGCAGTGCTAGTGACCTAGCGGGAGGGCCCTACGAGCAGTACTTC.

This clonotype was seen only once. CDR3 region: CASSFGAGLDYEQFF. In DNA, the CDR3 is TGTGCCAGCAGCTTCGGAGCGGGGTTGGACTATGAGCAGTTCTTC. This chain links TRBV11-2 with TRBJ2-1; 7 nucleotides align to TRBD2. CDR1 and CDR2 from the germline V gene are SGHAT and FQNNGV. The ends lost 3 bases at V and 8 bases at J; junction bases unmatched: 10. The CDR3 length is 15 residues.

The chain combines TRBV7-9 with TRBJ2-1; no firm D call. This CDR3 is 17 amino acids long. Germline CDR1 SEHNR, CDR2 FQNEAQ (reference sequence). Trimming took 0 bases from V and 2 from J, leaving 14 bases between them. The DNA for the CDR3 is TGTGCCAGCAGCTTAGCGGTGGGAAGCTCTCCCTACAATGAGCAGTTCTTC. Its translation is CASSLAVGSSPYNEQFF.

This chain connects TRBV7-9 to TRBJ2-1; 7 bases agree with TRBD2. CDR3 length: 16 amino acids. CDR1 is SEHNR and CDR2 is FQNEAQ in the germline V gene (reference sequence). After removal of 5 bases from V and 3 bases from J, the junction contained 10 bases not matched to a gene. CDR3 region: CASSPTRDYFYNEQFF. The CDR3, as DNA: TGTGCCAGCAGCCCTACCCGGGACTACTTCTACAATGAGCAGTTCTTC.

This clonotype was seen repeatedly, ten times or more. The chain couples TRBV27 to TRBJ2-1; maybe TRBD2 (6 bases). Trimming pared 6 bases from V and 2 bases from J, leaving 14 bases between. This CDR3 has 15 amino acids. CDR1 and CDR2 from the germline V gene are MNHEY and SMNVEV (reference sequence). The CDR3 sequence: CASRPTGLTYNEQFF. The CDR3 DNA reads TGTGCCAGCAGACCGACGGGACTTACCTACAATGAGCAGTTCTTC.

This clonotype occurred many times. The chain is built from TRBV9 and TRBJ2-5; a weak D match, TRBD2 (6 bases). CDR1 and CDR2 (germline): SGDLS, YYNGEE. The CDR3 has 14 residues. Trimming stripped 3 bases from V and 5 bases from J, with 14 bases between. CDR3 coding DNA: TGTGCCAGCAGCGCCGGGACTCCTGGGGAGACCCAGTACTTC. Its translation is CASSAGTPGETQYF.

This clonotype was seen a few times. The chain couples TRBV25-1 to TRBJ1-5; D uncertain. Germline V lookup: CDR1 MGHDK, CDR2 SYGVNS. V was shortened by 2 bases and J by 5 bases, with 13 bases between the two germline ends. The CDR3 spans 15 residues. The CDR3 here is CASSEGWRVDQPQHF. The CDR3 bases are TGTGCCAGCAGTGAAGGGTGGAGGGTTGATCAGCCCCAGCATTTT.

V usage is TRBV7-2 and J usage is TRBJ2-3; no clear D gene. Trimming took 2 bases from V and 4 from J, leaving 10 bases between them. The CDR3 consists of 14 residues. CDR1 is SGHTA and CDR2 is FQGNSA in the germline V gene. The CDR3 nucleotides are TGTGCCAGCAGCTTAAGGTCTTCGGCAGATACGCAGTATTTT. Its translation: CASSLRSSADTQYF.